Shown below are 27 T cell receptor beta chains from a single sample sequenced in a study of cytomegalovirus exposure and HLA in healthy donors. A multiplex PCR was run with 60 Vbeta primers and 13 Jbeta primers. Libraries were prepared by immunoSEQ multiplex PCR; TCRdb keeps only in-frame clonotypes and omits some of them. Among 90,000 to 120,000 clones listed, 73% were seen once. Material for sequencing was PBMCs. These receptors were obtained from a man under 40 in good health and CMV-seronegative.

V gene TRBV7-9 combines with J gene TRBJ2-1; 7 nucleotides match TRBD2. CDR3 length equals 17 residues. CDR1 and CDR2 from the germline V gene are SEHNR and FQNEAQ (reference sequence). The V gene end was trimmed by 0 bases and the J gene end by 0 bases; junction bases not matched to a gene: 5. In DNA form, the CDR3 reads TGTGCCAGCAGCTTAGCGCTCGGCGGGAGCTCCTACAATGAGCAGTTCTTC. This gives the protein CASSLALGGSSYNEQFF. The whole variable domain, remainder taken from reference TRBV7-9 and TRBJ2-1, is DTGVSQNPRHKITKRGQNVTFRCDPISEHNRLYWYRQTLGQGPEFLTYFQNEAQLEKSRLLSDRFSAERPKGSFSTLEIQRTEQGDSAMYLCASSLALGGSSYNEQFFGPGTRLTVL.

The chain recombines TRBV2 with TRBJ1-6; 7 bases are a match to TRBD1. The CDR3 contains 13 residues. V shed 6 bases, J shed 7 bases, and the junction held 3 bases outside the gene matches. Germline CDR1 SNHLY, CDR2 FYNNEI. This CDR3 is CASRGQPNSPLHF. CDR3 coding DNA: TGTGCCAGCAGGGGACAGCCCAATTCACCCCTCCACTTT.

The sample holds a few counts of this clone. This chain uses TRBV19 with TRBJ1-1; D possibly corresponds to TRBD1 (6 bases). This CDR3 has 13 residues. V lost 3 bases, J lost 4 bases, and 9 bases lay in between. Germline lookup yields CDR1 LNHDA and CDR2 SQIVND (reference sequence). CDR3 coding DNA: TGTGCCAGTAGTATGGGGGCCGGCACTGAAGCTTTCTTT. It specifies CASSMGAGTEAFF.

The chain employs TRBV27 and TRBJ2-5; TRBD1 aligns across 7 bases. Trimming at V came to 0 bases and at J to 1 base, leaving 2 bases not matched to a gene. This CDR3 has 15 residues. The germline CDR1 and CDR2 sequences are MNHEY and SMNVEV (reference sequence). Here the CDR3 reads CASSLSTGTQETQYF. CDR3 coding DNA: TGTGCCAGCAGTTTATCGACAGGGACCCAAGAGACCCAGTACTTC.

The genes are TRBV7-9 and TRBJ1-3; the match to TRBD1 covers 7 bases. The V segment lost 5 bases and the J segment 4 bases; nucleotides outside the gene matches: 11. Germline-derived CDR1 and CDR2 are SEHNR and FQNEAQ (reference sequence). CDR3 length: 16 residues. Written as DNA, the CDR3 is TGTGCCAGCAGCCAGGACAGGATCGAATCGGGAAACACCATATATTTT. This gives the protein CASSQDRIESGNTIYF.

This clone was counted between two and nine times. V is TRBV9 and J is TRBJ2-3; 10 positions agree with TRBD2. From germline, CDR1 is SGDLS and CDR2 YYNGEE. The CDR3 contains 16 residues. Losses at the gene ends were 0 bases for V and 6 bases for J; bases not matched to a gene: 7. The CDR3: CASSVESGGAGDTQYF. In DNA, the CDR3 is TGTGCCAGCAGCGTAGAAAGCGGGGGGGCAGGGGATACGCAGTATTTT.

This sequence joins TRBV9 and TRBJ2-3, with 11 bases fitting TRBD1. Germline V gene lookup returns CDR1 SGDLS and CDR2 YYNGEE. V gave up 1 base and J gave up 5 bases; unmatched junction bases: 9. The CDR3 spans 17 residues. The CDR3 nucleotides are TGTGCCAGCAGCGTAACCTCCGGGACAGGGGGTTTAGATACGCAGTATTTT. It encodes CASSVTSGTGGLDTQYF.

The genes are TRBV19 and TRBJ1-1, with 8 bases matching TRBD1. Germline loops: CDR1 LNHDA, CDR2 SQIVND (reference sequence). V lost 2 bases and J lost 4; bases outside the gene matches: 3. This CDR3 has 14 amino acids. For the CDR3, the DNA is TGTGCCAGTAGTATATCACAGGGGGGCACTGAAGCTTTCTTT. Translated, it gives CASSISQGGTEAFF.

The V gene is TRBV7-9, the J gene TRBJ2-2; weak D call: TRBD2 (5 bases). Germline-derived CDR1 and CDR2 are SEHNR and FQNEAQ (reference sequence). The CDR3 covers 14 residues. The V end was cut by 5 bases, the J end by 7 bases, with 14 bases between. Here the CDR3 reads CASSAWTDGGELFF. The CDR3 region has the DNA TGTGCCAGCAGCGCGTGGACTGACGGCGGGGAGCTGTTTTTT.

The chain recombines TRBV2 with TRBJ2-1; D possibly corresponds to TRBD2 (6 bases). The CDR3 has 15 residues. Germline V gene lookup returns CDR1 SNHLY and CDR2 FYNNEI. The V end was cut by 6 bases, the J end by 0 bases, with 12 bases between. The CDR3 here is CASSPGLISYNEQFF. CDR3 DNA sequence: TGTGCCAGCAGCCCGGGACTCATCTCCTACAATGAGCAGTTCTTC.

This chain joins TRBV21-1 and TRBJ2-1; the DNA was not used to check the table's D call, TRBD2. TRBV21-1 is a listed pseudogene. The CDR3 has 14 amino acids. The CDR3 DNA is TGTGCCAGCAGCAAGGGACTGGTCGACAATGAGCAGTTCTTC. It encodes CASSKGLVDNEQFF.

The rearrangement uses TRBV19 and TRBJ1-1, with 7 bases that match TRBD1. Germline V gene sequence: CDR1 LNHDA, CDR2 SQIVND (reference sequence). The CDR3 is 15 amino acids. V shed 6 bases and J 1 base; nucleotides not matched to a gene: 8. DNA for the CDR3: TGTGCCAGTAGCTCCGAGGGGGCTTGGAACACTGAAGCTTTCTTT. Amino acid sequence: CASSSEGAWNTEAFF.

Written as DNA, the CDR3 is TGTGCCAGCAGTTCGGTAGTGGCGGGGGGGGATCTGTTTTTT. Translation gives CASSSVVAGGDLFF. This chain links TRBV6-6 with TRBJ1-4; TRBD1 might be the D (5 bases). With 4 bases removed from V and 14 bases from J, the gap between germline ends came to 20 bases. This CDR3 has 14 residues. The germline CDR1 and CDR2 sequences are MNHNY and SVGAGI (reference sequence).

The chain carries TRBV6-6 and TRBJ1-5, with D possibly matching TRBD1 (5 bases). The V gene's germline CDR1 is MNHNY and CDR2 SVGAGI (reference sequence). The V end lost 2 bases, the J end lost 2 bases, and 10 bases lay between the germline ends. The CDR3 is 15 residues long. Here the CDR3 reads CASSYTGDGNQPQHF. Written as DNA, the CDR3 is TGTGCCAGCAGTTACACGGGGGATGGCAATCAGCCCCAGCATTTT.

This clone was observed a single time. The V and J genes are TRBV7-2 and TRBJ2-6; D not resolved. Trimming cost V 0 bases and J 2 bases, with 5 bases left between them. Germline lookup yields CDR1 SGHTA and CDR2 FQGNSA. This CDR3 is built from 15 residues. CDR3 protein: CASSLALAGANVLTF. The CDR3 DNA sequence: TGTGCCAGCAGCTTAGCTCTTGCTGGGGCCAACGTCCTGACTTTC.

The J gene is TRBJ1-1, the V gene TRBV5-1, with a weak D call TRBD1 (6 bases). The germline CDR1 and CDR2 sequences are SGHRS and YFSETQ. CDR3 size: 14 residues. Trimming removed 0 bases at V and 1 base at J, with 7 bases between. CDR3 DNA: TGCGCCAGCAGCTTGGCCAGGGGGAACACTGAAGCTTTCTTT. It specifies CASSLARGNTEAFF. The whole variable domain, filled in from reference TRBV5-1 and TRBJ1-1, reads KAGVTQTPRYLIKTRGQQVTLSCSPISGHRSVSWYQQTPGQGLQFLFEYFSETQRNKGNFPGRFSGRQFSNSRSEMNVSTLELGDSALYLCASSLARGNTEAFFGQGTRLTVV.

The CDR3 DNA reads as TGTGCCAGCAGTGGGGACAGGTACTCCTACGAGCAGTACTTC. Translation gives CASSGDRYSYEQYF. This chain joins TRBV6-1 and TRBJ2-7; 8 positions agree with TRBD1. The CDR3 consists of 14 residues. V lost 4 bases and J lost 0; bases outside the gene matches: 2. Germline V gives CDR1 MNHNS, CDR2 SASEGT.

This clone showed up just a few times. V usage is TRBV6-5 and J usage is TRBJ1-6; D gene unclear. V lost 6 bases to trimming and J lost 18 bases, with 21 bases between them. The CDR3 extends over 13 amino acids. The V gene's germline CDR1 is MNHEY and CDR2 SVGAGI. The CDR3 sequence is CASRTSGGRRNHF. The CDR3 DNA sequence: TGTGCCAGCAGGACATCTGGAGGACGACGTAACCACTTT.

This chain connects TRBV27 to TRBJ2-5; 8 nucleotides agree with TRBD2. The CDR3 extends over 15 amino acids. V dropped 4 bases and J dropped 5; count of bases not matched to a gene: 9. Per germline, CDR1 MNHEY and CDR2 SMNVEV (reference sequence). DNA of the CDR3: TGTGCCAGCAGTTACACTAGCGGAAAGGCGGAGACCCAGTACTTC. Its translation is CASSYTSGKAETQYF.

The rearrangement joins TRBV29-1 to TRBJ2-5; TRBD1 aligns across 7 bases. The V segment lost 6 bases and the J segment 5 bases; nucleotides outside the gene matches: 9. Per the germline V gene, CDR1 is SQVTM and CDR2 is ANQGSEA. There are 13 residues in the CDR3. The CDR3 nucleotides read TGCAGCGTAAGGGGGCATGGATCGGAGACCCAGTACTTC. Translation gives CSVRGHGSETQYF.

This clone was picked up a small number of times. The V and J genes are TRBV19 and TRBJ2-7, with 12 bases fitting TRBD2. Germline CDR1 LNHDA, CDR2 SQIVND (reference sequence). The CDR3 is 17 amino acids. The V segment lost 7 bases and the J segment 2 bases; nucleotides outside the gene matches: 12. The CDR3 DNA follows: TGTGCCAGTAACGAAGGCATGACTAGCGGGGGACCCTACGAGCAGTACTTC. It translates to CASNEGMTSGGPYEQYF.

The chain recombines TRBV5-4 with TRBJ2-2, with TRBD1 as a possible D gene (6 bases). V lost 4 bases, J lost 0 bases, and 13 bases lay in between. The CDR3 contains 16 residues. Germline V lookup: CDR1 SGHNT, CDR2 YYREEE (reference sequence). The CDR3 here is CASSIGQPTNTGELFF. Here the CDR3 DNA reads TGTGCCAGCAGCATTGGACAGCCAACGAACACCGGGGAGCTGTTTTTT. Combining the CDR3 with reference TRBV5-4 and TRBJ2-2 gives the whole variable domain ETGVTQSPTHLIKTRGQQVTLRCSSQSGHNTVSWYQQALGQGPQFIFQYYREEENGRGNFPPRFSGLQFPNYSSELNVNALELDDSALYLCASSIGQPTNTGELFFGEGSRLTVL.

This clone came up a few times. The chain has TRBV5-8 and TRBJ2-2; TRBD1 aligns across 9 bases. CDR3 length equals 18 residues. V dropped 1 base and J dropped 6; count of bases not matched to a gene: 13. Looked up from germline, CDR1 is SGHTS and CDR2 is YDEGEE. In DNA form, the CDR3 reads TGTGCCAGCAGCTTGTTAAGGGGTACAGGGGGCTTCTCCGGGGAGCTGTTTTTT. Its protein is CASSLLRGTGGFSGELFF.

Turning to this clone: One junction end does not reproduce the germline sequence, and a read error may be involved. The sample carries other DNA sequences with the same CDR3. The chain employs TRBV7-6 and TRBJ2-7; 8 nucleotides match TRBD1. The CDR3 is 19 amino acids. Germline lookup yields CDR1 SGHVS and CDR2 FNYEAQ. The CDR3 DNA reads as TGTGCCAGCAGCTTAGCGACCGCGACCCGAGGACAGGGTCCCTACGAGCAGTACTTT. Translated: CASSLATATRGQGPYEQYF. The full variable domain, with the rest looked up from reference TRBV7-6 and TRBJ2-7, is GAGVSQSPRYKVTKRGQDVALRCDPISGHVSLYWYRQALGQGPEFLTYFNYEAQQDKSGLPNDRFSAERPEGSISTLTIQRTEQRDSAMYRCASSLATATRGQGPYEQYFGPGTRLTVT.

This clone was counted once. The genes are TRBV11-2 and TRBJ2-3; possibly TRBD1 for D (6 bases). CDR3 size: 16 residues. Trimming cost V 5 bases and J 0 bases, with 15 bases left between them. Germline V gives CDR1 SGHAT, CDR2 FQNNGV. The CDR3 DNA follows: TGTGCCAGCAGCCATGGACAGCTCAGTAGCACAGATACGCAGTATTTT. As protein: CASSHGQLSSTDTQYF.

The chain combines TRBV28 with TRBJ1-1; D call uncertain. V lost 10 bases and J 3 bases, leaving 9 bases between the germline ends. This CDR3 region has 11 residues. CDR1 and CDR2 (germline): MDHEN, SYDVKM. The CDR3 sequence: CAISRDTEAFF. The CDR3 DNA reads TGTGCCATCTCCCGGGACACTGAAGCTTTCTTT.

The chain links TRBV5-4 to TRBJ2-2; D not certain. Germline CDR1 and CDR2: SGHNT and YYREEE (reference sequence). Trimming took off 5 bases at V and 4 bases at J, with 15 bases between the two ends. The CDR3 totals 15 residues. Here the CDR3 DNA reads TGTGCCAGCAGTGGCAGTGAGCAGGTCACCGGGGAGCTGTTTTTT. It codes for CASSGSEQVTGELFF.